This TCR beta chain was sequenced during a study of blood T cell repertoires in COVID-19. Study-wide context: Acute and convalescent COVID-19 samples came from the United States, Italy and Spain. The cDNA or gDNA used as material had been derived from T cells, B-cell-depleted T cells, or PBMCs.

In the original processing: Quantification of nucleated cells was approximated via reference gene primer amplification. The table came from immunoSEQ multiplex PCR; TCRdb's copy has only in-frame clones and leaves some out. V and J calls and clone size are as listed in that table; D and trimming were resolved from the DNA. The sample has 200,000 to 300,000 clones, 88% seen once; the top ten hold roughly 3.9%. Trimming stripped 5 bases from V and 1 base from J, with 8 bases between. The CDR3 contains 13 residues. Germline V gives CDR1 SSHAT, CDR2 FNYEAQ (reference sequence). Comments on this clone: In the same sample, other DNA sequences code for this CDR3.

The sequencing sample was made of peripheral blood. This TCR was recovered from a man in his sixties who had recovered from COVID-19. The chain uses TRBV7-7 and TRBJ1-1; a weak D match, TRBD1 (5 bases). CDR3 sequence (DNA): TGTGCCAGCAGCCTCGGACAGAACACTGAAGCTTTCTTT. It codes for CASSLGQNTEAFF.